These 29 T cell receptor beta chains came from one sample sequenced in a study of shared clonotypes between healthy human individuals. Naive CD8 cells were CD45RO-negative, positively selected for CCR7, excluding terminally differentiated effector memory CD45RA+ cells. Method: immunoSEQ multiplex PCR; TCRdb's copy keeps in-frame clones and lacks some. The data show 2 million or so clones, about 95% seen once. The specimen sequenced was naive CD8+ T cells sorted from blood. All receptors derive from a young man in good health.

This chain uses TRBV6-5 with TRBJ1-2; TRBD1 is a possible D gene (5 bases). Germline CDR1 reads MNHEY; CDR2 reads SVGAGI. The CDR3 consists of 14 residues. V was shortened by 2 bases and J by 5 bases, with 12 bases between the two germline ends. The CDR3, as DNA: TGTGCCAGCAGTTACCGGGACGGAGTATATGGCTACACCTTC. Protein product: CASSYRDGVYGYTF.

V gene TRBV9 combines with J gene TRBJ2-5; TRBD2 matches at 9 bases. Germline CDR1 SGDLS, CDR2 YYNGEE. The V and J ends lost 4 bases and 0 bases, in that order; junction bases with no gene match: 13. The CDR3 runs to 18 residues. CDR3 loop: CASSPSRLAGLYQETQYF. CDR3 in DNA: TGTGCCAGCAGCCCGAGTAGGCTAGCGGGATTGTACCAAGAGACCCAGTACTTC. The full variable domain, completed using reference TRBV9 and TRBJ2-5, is DSGVTQTPKHLITATGQRVTLRCSPRSGDLSVYWYQQSLDQGLQFLIQYYNGEERAKGNILERFSAQQFPDLHSELNLSSLELGDSALYFCASSPSRLAGLYQETQYFGPGTRLLVL.

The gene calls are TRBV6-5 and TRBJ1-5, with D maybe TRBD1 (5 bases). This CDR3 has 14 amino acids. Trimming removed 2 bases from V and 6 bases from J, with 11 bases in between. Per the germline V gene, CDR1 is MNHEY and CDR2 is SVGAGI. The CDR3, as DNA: TGTGCCAGCAGTTACGTCGAGGGGAGTCAGCCCCAGCATTTT. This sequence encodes CASSYVEGSQPQHF.

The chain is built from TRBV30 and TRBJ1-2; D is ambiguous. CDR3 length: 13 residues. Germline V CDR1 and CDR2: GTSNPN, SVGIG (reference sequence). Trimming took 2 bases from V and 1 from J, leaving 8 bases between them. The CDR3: CAWSQVVNYGYTF. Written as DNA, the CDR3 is TGTGCCTGGAGTCAGGTCGTTAACTATGGCTACACCTTC.

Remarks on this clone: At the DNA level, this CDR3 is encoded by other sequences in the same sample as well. In DNA, the CDR3 is TGTGCCAGCAGCCTACAGGGGAACACTGAAGCTTTCTTT. Translation gives CASSLQGNTEAFF. The chain links TRBV6-5 to TRBJ1-1; D is perhaps TRBD1 (6 bases). The germline V gene encodes CDR1 MNHEY and CDR2 SVGAGI. Trimming left V 6 bases short and J 1 base short, with 9 bases between. The CDR3 length is 13 residues.

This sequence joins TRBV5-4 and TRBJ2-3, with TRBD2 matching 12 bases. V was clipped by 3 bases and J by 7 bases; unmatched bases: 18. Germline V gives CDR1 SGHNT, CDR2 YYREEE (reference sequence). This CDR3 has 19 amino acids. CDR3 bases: TGTGCCAGCAGCTCCCTAACTAGCGGGGGGCGCCCCGTTTCAAATACGCAGTATTTT. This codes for CASSSLTSGGRPVSNTQYF.

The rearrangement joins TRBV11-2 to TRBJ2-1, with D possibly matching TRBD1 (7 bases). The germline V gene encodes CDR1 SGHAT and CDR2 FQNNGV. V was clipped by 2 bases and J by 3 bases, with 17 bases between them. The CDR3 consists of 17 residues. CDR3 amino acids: CASSLSLGQGGYNEQFF. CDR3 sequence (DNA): TGTGCCAGCAGCTTATCCCTCGGTCAGGGGGGCTACAATGAGCAGTTCTTC.

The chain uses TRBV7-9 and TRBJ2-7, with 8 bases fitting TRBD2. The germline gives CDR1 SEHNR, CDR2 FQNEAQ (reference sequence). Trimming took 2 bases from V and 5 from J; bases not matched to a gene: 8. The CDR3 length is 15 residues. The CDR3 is CASSLLGGGPNEQYF. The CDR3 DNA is TGTGCCAGCAGCTTACTTGGCGGGGGGCCCAACGAGCAGTACTTC.

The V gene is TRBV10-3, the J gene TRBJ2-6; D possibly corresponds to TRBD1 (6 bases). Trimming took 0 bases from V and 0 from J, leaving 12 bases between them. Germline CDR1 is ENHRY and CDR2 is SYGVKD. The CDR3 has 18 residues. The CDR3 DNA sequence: TGTGCCATCAGTGAGTCGACAGGTCTGACCTCTGGGGCCAACGTCCTGACTTTC. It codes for CAISESTGLTSGANVLTF.

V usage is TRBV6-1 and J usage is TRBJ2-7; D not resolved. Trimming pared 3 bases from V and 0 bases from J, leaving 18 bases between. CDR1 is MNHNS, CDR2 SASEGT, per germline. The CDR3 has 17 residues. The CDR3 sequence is CASSEPSLAEPSYEQYF. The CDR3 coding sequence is TGTGCCAGCAGTGAGCCTTCCCTCGCGGAGCCCTCCTACGAGCAGTACTTC.

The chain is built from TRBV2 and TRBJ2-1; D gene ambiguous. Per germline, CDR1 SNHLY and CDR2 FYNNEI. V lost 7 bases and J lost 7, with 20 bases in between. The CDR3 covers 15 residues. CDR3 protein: CASMTAERPDNEQFF. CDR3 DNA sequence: TGTGCCAGCATGACGGCGGAAAGGCCGGATAATGAGCAGTTCTTC.

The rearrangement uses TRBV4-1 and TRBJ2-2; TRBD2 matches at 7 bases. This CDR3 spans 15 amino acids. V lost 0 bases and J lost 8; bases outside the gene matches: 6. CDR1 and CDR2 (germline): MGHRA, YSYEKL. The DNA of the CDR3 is TGCGCCAGCAGCCAAGATGAGGCGGGAGTGGGGGAGCTGTTTTTT. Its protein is CASSQDEAGVGELFF.

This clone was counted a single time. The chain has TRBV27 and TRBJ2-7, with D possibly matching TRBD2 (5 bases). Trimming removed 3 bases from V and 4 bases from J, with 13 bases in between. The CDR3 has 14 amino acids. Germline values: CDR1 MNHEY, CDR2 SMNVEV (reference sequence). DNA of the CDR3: TGTGCCAGCAGTTTGGGGATAGGAGGATACGAGCAGTACTTC. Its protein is CASSLGIGGYEQYF.

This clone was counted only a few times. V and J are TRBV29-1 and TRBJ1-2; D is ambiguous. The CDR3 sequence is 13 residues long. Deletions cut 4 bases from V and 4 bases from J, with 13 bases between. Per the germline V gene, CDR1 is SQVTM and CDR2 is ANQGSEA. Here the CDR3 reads CSVAVDGFYGYTF. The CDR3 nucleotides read TGCAGCGTTGCCGTGGACGGCTTCTATGGCTACACCTTC.

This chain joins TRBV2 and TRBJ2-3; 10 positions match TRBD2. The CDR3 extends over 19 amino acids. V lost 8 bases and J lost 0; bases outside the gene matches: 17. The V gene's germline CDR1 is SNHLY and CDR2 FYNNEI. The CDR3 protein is CASPRGIAGGTPSTDTQYF. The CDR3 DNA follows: TGTGCCAGCCCGCGCGGGATAGCGGGGGGAACTCCTAGCACAGATACGCAGTATTTT.

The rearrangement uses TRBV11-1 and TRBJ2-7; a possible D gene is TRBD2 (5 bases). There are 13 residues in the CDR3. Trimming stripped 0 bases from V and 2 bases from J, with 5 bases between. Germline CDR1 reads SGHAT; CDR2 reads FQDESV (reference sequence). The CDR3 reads CASSLAEAYEQYF. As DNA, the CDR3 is TGTGCCAGCAGCTTAGCGGAGGCCTACGAGCAGTACTTC.

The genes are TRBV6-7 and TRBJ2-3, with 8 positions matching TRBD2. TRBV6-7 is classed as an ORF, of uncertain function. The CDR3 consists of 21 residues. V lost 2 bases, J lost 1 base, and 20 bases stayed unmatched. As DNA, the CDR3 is TGTGCCAGCAGTTACCACCGTCTTGTTTCCAGGCGGGAGGACTGCACAGATACGCAGTATTTT. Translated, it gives CASSYHRLVSRREDCTDTQYF.

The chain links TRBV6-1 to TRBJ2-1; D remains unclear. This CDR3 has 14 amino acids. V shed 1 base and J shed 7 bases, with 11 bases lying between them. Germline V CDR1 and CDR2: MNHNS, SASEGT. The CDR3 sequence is CASSEGLEVNEQFF. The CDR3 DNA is TGTGCCAGCAGTGAAGGGCTAGAGGTGAATGAGCAGTTCTTC.

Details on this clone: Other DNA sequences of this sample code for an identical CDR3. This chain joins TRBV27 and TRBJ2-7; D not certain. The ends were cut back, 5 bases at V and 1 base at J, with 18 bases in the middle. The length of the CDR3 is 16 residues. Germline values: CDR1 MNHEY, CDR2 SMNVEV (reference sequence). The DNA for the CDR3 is TGTGCCAGCAGTCCCTCGACTGGAGCAGTTTCCTACGAGCAGTACTTC. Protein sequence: CASSPSTGAVSYEQYF.

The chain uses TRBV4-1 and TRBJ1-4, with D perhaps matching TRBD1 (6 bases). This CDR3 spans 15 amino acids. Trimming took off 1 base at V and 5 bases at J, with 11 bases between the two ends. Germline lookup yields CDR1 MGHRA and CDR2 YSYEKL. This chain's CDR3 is CASSQGRGLNEKLFF. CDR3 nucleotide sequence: TGCGCCAGCAGCCAAGGACGGGGGCTCAATGAAAAACTGTTTTTT.

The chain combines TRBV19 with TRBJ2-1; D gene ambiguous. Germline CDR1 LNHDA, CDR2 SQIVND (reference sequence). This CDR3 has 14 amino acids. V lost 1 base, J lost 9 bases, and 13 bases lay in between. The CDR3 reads CASSIGIEAPEQFF. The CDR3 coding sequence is TGTGCCAGTAGTATAGGAATAGAAGCCCCTGAGCAGTTCTTC. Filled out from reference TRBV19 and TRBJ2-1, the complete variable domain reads DGGITQSPKYLFRKEGQNVTLSCEQNLNHDAMYWYRQDPGQGLRLIYYSQIVNDFQKGDIAEGYSVSREKKESFPLTVTSAQKNPTAFYLCASSIGIEAPEQFFGPGTRLTVL.

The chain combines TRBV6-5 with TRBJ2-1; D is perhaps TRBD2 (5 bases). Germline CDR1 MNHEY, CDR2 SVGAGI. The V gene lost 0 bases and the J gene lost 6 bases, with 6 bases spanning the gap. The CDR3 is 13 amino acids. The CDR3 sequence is CASSYSEVNEQFF. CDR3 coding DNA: TGTGCCAGCAGTTACTCGGAGGTCAATGAGCAGTTCTTC.

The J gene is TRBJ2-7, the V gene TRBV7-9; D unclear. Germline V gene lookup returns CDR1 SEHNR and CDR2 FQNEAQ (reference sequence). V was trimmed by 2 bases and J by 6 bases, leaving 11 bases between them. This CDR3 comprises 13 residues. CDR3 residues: CASSLPGIGEQYF. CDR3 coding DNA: TGTGCCAGCAGCTTACCTGGAATCGGCGAGCAGTACTTC. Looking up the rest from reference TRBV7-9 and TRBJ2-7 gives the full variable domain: DTGVSQNPRHKITKRGQNVTFRCDPISEHNRLYWYRQTLGQGPEFLTYFQNEAQLEKSRLLSDRFSAERPKGSFSTLEIQRTEQGDSAMYLCASSLPGIGEQYFGPGTRLTVT.

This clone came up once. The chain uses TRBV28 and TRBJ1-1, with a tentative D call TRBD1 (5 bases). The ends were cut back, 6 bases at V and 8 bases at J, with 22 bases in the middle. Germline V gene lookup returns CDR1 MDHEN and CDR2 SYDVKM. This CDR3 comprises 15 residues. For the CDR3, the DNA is TGTGCCAGCAGCCTTTTAATCGGGACGCCGTACGAAGCTTTCTTT. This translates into CASSLLIGTPYEAFF. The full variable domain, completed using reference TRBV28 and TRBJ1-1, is DVKVTQSSRYLVKRTGEKVFLECVQDMDHENMFWYRQDPGLGLRLIYFSYDVKMKEKGDIPEGYSVSREKKERFSLILESASTNQTSMYLCASSLLIGTPYEAFFGQGTRLTVV.

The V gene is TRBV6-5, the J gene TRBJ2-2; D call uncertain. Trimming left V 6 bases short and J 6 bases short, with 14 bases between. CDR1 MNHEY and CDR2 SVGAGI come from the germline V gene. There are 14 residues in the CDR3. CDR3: CASSPPDISGELFF. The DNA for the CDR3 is TGTGCCAGCAGCCCACCCGACATCTCCGGGGAGCTGTTTTTT.

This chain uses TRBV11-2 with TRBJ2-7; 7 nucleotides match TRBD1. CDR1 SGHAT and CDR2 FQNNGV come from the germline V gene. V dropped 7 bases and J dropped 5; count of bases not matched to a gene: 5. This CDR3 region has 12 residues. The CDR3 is CASTGRGNEQYF. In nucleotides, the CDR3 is TGTGCCAGCACCGGCAGGGGGAACGAGCAGTACTTC.

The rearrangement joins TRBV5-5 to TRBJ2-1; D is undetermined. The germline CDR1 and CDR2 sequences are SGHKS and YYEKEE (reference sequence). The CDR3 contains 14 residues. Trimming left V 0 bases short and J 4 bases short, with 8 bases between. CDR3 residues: CASSLDSIYNEQFF. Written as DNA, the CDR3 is TGTGCCAGCAGCTTGGACAGTATATACAATGAGCAGTTCTTC. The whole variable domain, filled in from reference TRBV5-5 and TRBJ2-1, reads DAGVTQSPTHLIKTRGQQVTLRCSPISGHKSVSWYQQVLGQGPQFIFQYYEKEERGRGNFPDRFSARQFPNYSSELNVNALLLGDSALYLCASSLDSIYNEQFFGPGTRLTVL.

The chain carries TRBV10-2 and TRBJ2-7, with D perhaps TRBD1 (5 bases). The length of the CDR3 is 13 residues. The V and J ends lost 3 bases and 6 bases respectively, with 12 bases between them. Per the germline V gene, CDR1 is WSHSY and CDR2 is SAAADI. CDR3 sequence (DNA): TGCGCCAGCAGTGACCCAGGGTTCCGCGAGCAGTACTTC. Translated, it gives CASSDPGFREQYF.

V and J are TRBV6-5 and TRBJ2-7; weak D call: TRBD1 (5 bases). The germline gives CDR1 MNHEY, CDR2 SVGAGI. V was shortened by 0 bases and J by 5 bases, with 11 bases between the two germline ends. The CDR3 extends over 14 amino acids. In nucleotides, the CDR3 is TGTGCCAGCAGTTACTCGGTTTTAGGGGACGAGCAGTACTTC. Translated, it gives CASSYSVLGDEQYF.